The sequence of this T cell receptor (beta chain) was determined in a study of a mutant IDH1 vaccine in newly diagnosed glioma. The assay was immunoSEQ multiplex PCR, and TCRdb's table has in-frame clones only and misses some. The sample yields about 51,000 clones, over 60% seen once. The germline V gene encodes CDR1 SGHRS and CDR2 YFSETQ. J lost 1 base, V lost 1 base, and 13 bases had no gene match. This CDR3 spans 18 amino acids. This clone has a handful of counts. Time point defined: baseline, week 1 (first vaccination visit). Treatment meaning: pre-vaccination baseline after standard-of-care therapy. Each tumor in the donors was a new WHO grade 3 or 4 astrocytoma, IDH1-mutant and ATRX-lost.

The clonotype comes from a woman aged 40 to 50 with glioma. The chain employs TRBV5-1 and TRBJ1-1, with 7 bases lining up with TRBD1. The sequencing here drew on PBMCs, taken from a glioma patient treated with radiotherapy, temozolomide or both. CDR3: CASSLFVKGAGRNTEAFF. The CDR3, as DNA: TGCGCCAGCAGCTTGTTTGTAAAGGGGGCTGGGAGGAACACTGAAGCTTTCTTT.